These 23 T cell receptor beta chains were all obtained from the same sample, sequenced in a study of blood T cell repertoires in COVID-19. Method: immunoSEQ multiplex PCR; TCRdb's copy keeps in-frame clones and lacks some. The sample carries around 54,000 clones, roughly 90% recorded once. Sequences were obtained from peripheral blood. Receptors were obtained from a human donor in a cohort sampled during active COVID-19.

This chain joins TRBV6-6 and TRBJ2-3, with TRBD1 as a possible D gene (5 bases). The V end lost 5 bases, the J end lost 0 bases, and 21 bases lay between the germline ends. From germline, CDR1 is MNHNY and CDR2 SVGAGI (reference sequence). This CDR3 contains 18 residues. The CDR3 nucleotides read TGTGCCAGCAGTCCATACTCGAGGCAGGGAACTAGCACAGATACGCAGTATTTT. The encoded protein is CASSPYSRQGTSTDTQYF.

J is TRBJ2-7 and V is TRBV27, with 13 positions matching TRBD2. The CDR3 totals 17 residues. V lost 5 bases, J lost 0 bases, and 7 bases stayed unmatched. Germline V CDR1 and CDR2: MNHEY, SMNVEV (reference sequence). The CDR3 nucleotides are TGTGCCAGCAGTAAACTAGCGGGAGGGTCAAACTCCTACGAGCAGTACTTC. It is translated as CASSKLAGGSNSYEQYF.

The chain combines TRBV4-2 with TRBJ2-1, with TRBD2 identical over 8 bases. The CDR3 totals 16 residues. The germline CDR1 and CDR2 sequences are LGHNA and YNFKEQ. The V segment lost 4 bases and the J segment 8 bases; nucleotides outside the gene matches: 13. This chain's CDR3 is CASSPRKGLAGDEQFF. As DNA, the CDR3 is TGTGCCAGCAGCCCCCGAAAAGGACTAGCAGGGGATGAGCAGTTCTTC.

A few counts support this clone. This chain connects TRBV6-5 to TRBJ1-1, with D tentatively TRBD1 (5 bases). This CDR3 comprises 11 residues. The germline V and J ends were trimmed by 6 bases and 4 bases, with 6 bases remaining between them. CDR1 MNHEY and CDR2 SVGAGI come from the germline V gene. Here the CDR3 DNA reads TGTGCCAGCAGCCAGGGCACTGAAGCTTTCTTT. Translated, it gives CASSQGTEAFF.

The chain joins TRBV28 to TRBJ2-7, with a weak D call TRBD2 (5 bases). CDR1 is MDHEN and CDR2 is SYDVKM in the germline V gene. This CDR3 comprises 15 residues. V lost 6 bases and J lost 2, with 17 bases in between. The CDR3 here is CASSKPDATTYEQYF. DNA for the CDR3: TGTGCCAGCAGCAAACCGGATGCGACTACCTACGAGCAGTACTTC. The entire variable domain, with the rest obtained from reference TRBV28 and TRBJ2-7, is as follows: DVKVTQSSRYLVKRTGEKVFLECVQDMDHENMFWYRQDPGLGLRLIYFSYDVKMKEKGDIPEGYSVSREKKERFSLILESASTNQTSMYLCASSKPDATTYEQYFGPGTRLTVT.

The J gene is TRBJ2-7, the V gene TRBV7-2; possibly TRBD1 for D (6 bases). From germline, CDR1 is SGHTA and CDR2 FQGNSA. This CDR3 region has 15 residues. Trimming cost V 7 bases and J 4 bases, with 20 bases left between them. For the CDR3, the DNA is TGTGCCAGCAAACCGGACAGCGGCCGAAGATACGAGCAGTACTTC. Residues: CASKPDSGRRYEQYF.

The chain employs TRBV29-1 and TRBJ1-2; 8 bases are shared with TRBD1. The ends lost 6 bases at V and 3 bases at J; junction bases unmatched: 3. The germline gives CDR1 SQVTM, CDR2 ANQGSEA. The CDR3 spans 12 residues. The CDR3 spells CSVGQGHYGYTF. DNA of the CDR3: TGCAGCGTCGGACAGGGCCACTATGGCTACACCTTC.

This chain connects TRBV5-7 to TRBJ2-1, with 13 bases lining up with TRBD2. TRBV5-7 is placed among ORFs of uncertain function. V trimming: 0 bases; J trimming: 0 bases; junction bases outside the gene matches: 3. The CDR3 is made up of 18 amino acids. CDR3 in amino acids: CASSLGLAGGFSYNEQFF. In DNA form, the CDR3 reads TGTGCCAGCAGCTTGGGACTAGCGGGAGGTTTCTCCTACAATGAGCAGTTCTTC.

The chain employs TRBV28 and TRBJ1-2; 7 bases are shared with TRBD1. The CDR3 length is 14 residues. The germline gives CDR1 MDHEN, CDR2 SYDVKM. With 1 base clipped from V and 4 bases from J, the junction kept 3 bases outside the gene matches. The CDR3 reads CASSLLAGGYGYTF. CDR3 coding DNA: TGTGCCAGCAGTTTATTAGCAGGGGGCTATGGCTACACCTTC.

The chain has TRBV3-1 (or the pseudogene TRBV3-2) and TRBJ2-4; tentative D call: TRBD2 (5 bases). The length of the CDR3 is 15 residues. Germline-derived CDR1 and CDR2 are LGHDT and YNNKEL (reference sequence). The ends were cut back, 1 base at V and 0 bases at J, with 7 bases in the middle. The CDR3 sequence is CASSQGRLAKNIQYF. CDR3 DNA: TGTGCCAGCAGCCAAGGGAGGTTAGCCAAAAACATTCAGTACTTC.

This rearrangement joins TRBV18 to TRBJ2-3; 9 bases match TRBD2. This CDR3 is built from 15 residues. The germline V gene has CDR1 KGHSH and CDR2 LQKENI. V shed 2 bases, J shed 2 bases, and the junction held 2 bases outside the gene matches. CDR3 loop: CASSPSGGPTDTQYF. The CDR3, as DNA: TGTGCCAGCTCACCAAGCGGGGGGCCCACAGATACGCAGTATTTT.

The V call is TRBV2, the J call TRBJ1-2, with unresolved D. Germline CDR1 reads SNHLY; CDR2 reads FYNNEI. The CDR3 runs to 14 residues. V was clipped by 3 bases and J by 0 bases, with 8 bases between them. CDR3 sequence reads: CASSDGRANYGYTF. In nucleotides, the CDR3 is TGTGCCAGCAGTGACGGGCGGGCTAACTATGGCTACACCTTC.

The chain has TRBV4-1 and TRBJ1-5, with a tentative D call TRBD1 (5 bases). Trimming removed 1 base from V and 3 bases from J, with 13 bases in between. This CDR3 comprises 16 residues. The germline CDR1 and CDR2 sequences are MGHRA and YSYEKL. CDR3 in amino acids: CASSQGQGRANQPQHF. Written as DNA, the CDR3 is TGCGCCAGCAGCCAAGGGCAGGGAAGGGCCAATCAGCCCCAGCATTTT.

The DNA for the CDR3 is TGCGCCAGCAGCCGAGGGGAGACAGGGGGCTATTTTTTTGAAAAACTGTTTTTT. This encodes CASSRGETGGYFFEKLFF. The chain recombines TRBV4-1 with TRBJ1-4, with TRBD1 matching 10 bases. The ends lost 4 bases at V and 7 bases at J; junction bases unmatched: 15. Germline V gene data show CDR1 as MGHRA and CDR2 as YSYEKL. This CDR3 spans 18 amino acids.

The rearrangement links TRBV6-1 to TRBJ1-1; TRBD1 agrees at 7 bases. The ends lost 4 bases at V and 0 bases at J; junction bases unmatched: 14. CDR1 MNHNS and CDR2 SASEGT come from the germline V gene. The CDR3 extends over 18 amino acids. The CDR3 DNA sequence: TGTGCCAGCAGTGGGCCCCCTTGGGACAGCCCAATGAACACTGAAGCTTTCTTT. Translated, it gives CASSGPPWDSPMNTEAFF.

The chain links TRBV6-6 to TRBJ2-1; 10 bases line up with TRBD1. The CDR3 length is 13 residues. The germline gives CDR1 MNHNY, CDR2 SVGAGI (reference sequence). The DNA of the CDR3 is TGTGCTCTTCGGACAGGGGGGCACAATGAGCAGTTCTTC. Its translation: CALRTGGHNEQFF.

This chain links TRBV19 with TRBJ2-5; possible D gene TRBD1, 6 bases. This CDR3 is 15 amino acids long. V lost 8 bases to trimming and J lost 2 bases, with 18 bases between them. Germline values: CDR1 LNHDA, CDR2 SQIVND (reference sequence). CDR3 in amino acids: CASANPYREQETQYF. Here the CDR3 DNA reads TGTGCCAGTGCGAACCCATACAGGGAACAAGAGACCCAGTACTTC.

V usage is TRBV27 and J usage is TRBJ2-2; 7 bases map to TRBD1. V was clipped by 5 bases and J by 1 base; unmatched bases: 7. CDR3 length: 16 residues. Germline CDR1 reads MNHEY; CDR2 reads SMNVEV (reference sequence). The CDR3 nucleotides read TGTGCCAGCAGTCCCCGGGACAGAGAGAACACCGGGGAGCTGTTTTTT. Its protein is CASSPRDRENTGELFF.

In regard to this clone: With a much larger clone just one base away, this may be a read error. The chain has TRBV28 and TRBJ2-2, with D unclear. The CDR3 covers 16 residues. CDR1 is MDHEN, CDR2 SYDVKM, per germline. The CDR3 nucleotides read TGTACCAGCAGTTTATTCACATCAGGTAGCACCGGGGAGCTGTTTTTT. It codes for CTSSLFTSGSTGELFF.

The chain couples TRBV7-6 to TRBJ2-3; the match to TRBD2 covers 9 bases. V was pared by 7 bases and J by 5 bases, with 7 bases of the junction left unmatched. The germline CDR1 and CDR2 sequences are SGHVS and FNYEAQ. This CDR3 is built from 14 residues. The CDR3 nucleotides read TGTGCCAGCAAGGGCGGGGGGGCACTAGATACGCAGTATTTT. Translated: CASKGGGALDTQYF.

CDR3 nucleotide sequence: TGTGCCAGCAAGAGGGGGCTGTCCTATAATTCACCCCTCCACTTT. As protein: CASKRGLSYNSPLHF. The rearrangement joins TRBV6-5 to TRBJ1-6, with 7 bases matching TRBD1. The CDR3 length is 15 residues. Germline CDR1 and CDR2: MNHEY and SVGAGI. V was pared by 7 bases and J by 1 base, with 4 bases of the junction left unmatched.

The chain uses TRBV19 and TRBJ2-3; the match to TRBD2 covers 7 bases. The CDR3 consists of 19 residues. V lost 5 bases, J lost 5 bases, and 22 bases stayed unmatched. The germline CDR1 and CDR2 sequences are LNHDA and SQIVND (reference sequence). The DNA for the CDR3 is TGTGCCAGTAGTCCCCGGGGGGAGCGGCCTCCCCGGGCGGAAGATACGCAGTATTTT. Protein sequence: CASSPRGERPPRAEDTQYF.

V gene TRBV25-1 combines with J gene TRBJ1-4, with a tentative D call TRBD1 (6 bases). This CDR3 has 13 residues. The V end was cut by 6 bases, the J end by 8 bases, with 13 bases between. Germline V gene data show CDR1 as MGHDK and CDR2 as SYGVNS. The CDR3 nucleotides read TGTGCCAGCAGCCCCATTACAGGGGAAAAACTGTTTTTT. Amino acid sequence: CASSPITGEKLFF.